This TCR beta chain was captured in a study of TIL therapy for anti-PD-1-resistant metastatic lung cancer. Overall study context: Most patients had lung adenocarcinoma; a few tumors were EGFR-mutant, two ALK-rearranged; half smoked currently or formerly.

The CDR3 spans 18 residues. The germline gives CDR1 SGHRS, CDR2 YFSETQ. V lost 4 bases, J lost 0 bases, and 20 bases lay in between. As to time point: pre-treatment sample, taken before nivolumab and TIL therapy. Tumor tissue came from excised metastases, mostly pleural nodules or supraclavicular lymph nodes. This was the immunoSEQ v3 assay. TCRdb's table, derived via immunoSEQ multiplex PCR, lists solely in-frame clones and lacks some. The sample gives 95,000 or so clones, under 70% of which show up once; approximately 11% is in the top ten. The chain joins TRBV5-1 to TRBJ2-4; D gene unclear. This specimen was tumor tissue, taken at baseline. The origin of this receptor is a person aged 25-79 years with non-small cell lung cancer. The CDR3 loop is CASSPPDRAQLAKNIQYF. The CDR3 DNA follows: TGCGCCAGCAGCCCACCGGACCGGGCTCAGTTAGCCAAAAACATTCAGTACTTC.